This T cell receptor (beta chain) was sequenced in a study of cytomegalovirus exposure and HLA in healthy donors (dated by TCRdb to about 2017). In the study overall: An earlier analysis of several hundred of the donors reported about 260 Gb of sequence data and around 110 million unique TCR beta sequences obtained from about 200 million T cells. Across about 380 genotyped donors of the cohort, an average of roughly 250,000 unique TCR beta nucleotide sequences per donor were sequenced, and roughly 18% of those sequences were non-productive. The later analysis used no new phenotypic data to find candidate immune exposures, relying instead on TCR beta sequences and their occurrence across donors. An earlier analysis of 587 of the donors used high-throughput TCR beta sequencing to judge whether each TCR beta V gene segment behaved as functional or pseudogenic. A later genetic analysis took genome-wide SNP genotypes for about 55% of the 666 donors and used that subset as a discovery cohort. The genetic ancestry cluster associated with self-reported Caucasian donors included around four fifths of the roughly 400 genotyped donors. Both class I and class II loci were covered by HLA typing, at four-digit resolution. Besides the first cohort of roughly 640 subjects, a separate validation cohort made up of over a hundred different subjects was used. All discovery cohort repertoires had been generated using a single sequencing platform. Roughly 290 gigabases of sequencing data and approximately 92 million unique TCR sequences made up an early release that covered around 640 HLA-typed donors. To predict cytomegalovirus infection status, the study combined high-throughput TCR immunosequencing, statistical association of individual TCRs with disease status, and machine learning. In a later analysis, previously published TCR beta repertoires from several hundred donors were re-analyzed and high-resolution HLA genotyping was added so that TCR occurrence patterns could be studied. Donor age, sex, ethnicity and CMV serostatus were compiled alongside the repertoire data. The T cell repertoires of 666 subjects were profiled by immunosequencing and related to cytomegalovirus serostatus. The study aimed to test whether signatures of past pathogen exposure could be identified by cataloging public T cell receptors. Typing coverage varied by locus: roughly 629-640 donors for A, B, C, DRB1 and DQB1; 522 for DQA1; about 600 for DPA1; 450 to 480 for DPB1. Four or five DR-DQ haplotypes were handled as single units for association and clustering, since linkage in the cohort was strong.

Details on this clone: Its antigen remains undetermined. Base quality data are lacking; no much larger clone is found one base away.

The paper as a whole reports these results and caveats: Because counts were too low, approximately 18 rarely observed V segments, including chromosome 9 orphons, were excluded from the earlier analysis of under 650 of the donors. Specific HLA alleles were associated with 16,951 TCR beta sequences at a false discovery rate of 0.05 in a later analysis. Presence/absence analyses assumed roughly uniform sequencing depth across donors, an assumption that may not hold. A later genetic analysis associated a missense DCLRE1C variant with V-gene and J-gene trimming of TCR beta chains, and an independent cohort replicated the association. The study listed approximately 160 TCR beta chains as associated with cytomegalovirus. Because the 87-base-pair reads could not distinguish some IMGT-functional V segments, including TRBV6-2 and TRBV6-3, those segments were excluded. A further reported finding was that TCR beta sequences accurately predicted the HLA-A and HLA-B alleles for most subjects in the first cohort. According to the authors, the approach could potentially be generalized to other disease states and immunological phenotypes. This cohort had only TCR beta chains sequenced, and the lack of alpha or paired-chain data limited which features could be detected. A few of the identified cytomegalovirus-associated TCR beta chains were confirmed in vitro to be specific for cytomegalovirus antigens. CMV serostatus was the only immune exposure information available for the cohort. While some public TCRs were present in many individuals, most TCR sequences turned up only very rarely across donors. Correlated functional status among segregating V segments might reflect linkage disequilibrium, but an unknown experimental factor could not be ruled out. Strong co-occurrence of HLA alleles, especially DR and DQ, made assigning TCR associations to individual alleles difficult. Compared with the roughly 710-donor mean, donors in an Asian-associated ancestry cluster had fewer N-insertions in productive TCRs, according to a later genetic analysis. Because HLA typing was unavailable for some donors at each locus, only the typed subset was used in association tests. In a later analysis, HLA-associated TCR beta chains showed more clonal expansion and lower generation probabilities than non-associated chains that were equally common. Most CMV-associated TCR beta chains appeared to be HLA-restricted in a later analysis, and the HLA associations seemed to be driven largely by CMV exposure. According to a later analysis, TCR association rates differed among HLA loci, with DRB1 alleles showing the most associated TCRs and HLA-C alleles showing the fewest. The classifier was reported to diagnose cytomegalovirus status with high specificity and sensitivity in both the original and validation cohorts. A cluster of highly shared sequence variants was judged likely to be a technical artifact of the sequencing pipeline. A later analysis reported that several top co-occurrence clusters appeared linked to parvovirus B19, influenza, CMV and Epstein-Barr virus. In an earlier analysis of some 500 of the donors, most TCR beta V segments appeared in productive rearrangements about 87% or about 30% of the time, broadly matching IMGT annotations.

The CDR3, cysteine through phenylalanine, is 15 amino acids long. Only the CDR3 part of the read is kept: 45 bases, read in frame from the first base. CDR1 and CDR2 were assigned from the germline V gene as SGHTS and YDEGEE. Trimming leaves V shorter by 4 bases and J shorter by 2 bases, with the junction holding 9 bases beyond the gene matches. The cohort consisted of approximately 690 healthy bone marrow donors. All cohort members were sampled while nominally healthy, although unrecorded immune exposures were likely present. The donor was CMV seropositive and belonged to the group of over 250 seropositive cohort members. A peripheral blood sample was provided by each donor, and peripheral blood mononuclear cells were used for TCR beta sequencing. Genomic DNA was extracted from the blood cell samples with the Qiagen DNeasy Blood Extraction Kit. Library construction relied on the immunoSEQ multiplex PCR assay. For the multiplex PCR, a mixture combining 60 forward primers for TCR Vbeta segments and 13 reverse primers for TCR Jbeta segments was used. Amplification of the CDR3 region of rearranged TCR beta genes was performed with a multiplex PCR assay on genomic DNA. On the Illumina HiSeq System, the amplified TCR beta libraries were sequenced as 87-base-pair reads. The authors processed their data as follows. A later analysis tallied tens of millions of unique TCR beta chains across the 660 or so repertoires, and about 12 million of those chains were shared by two or more donors. A nearest-neighbor algorithm error-corrected the raw reads and collapsed the reads into unique sequences, merging closely related sequences to remove PCR and sequencing errors. To assign V, D and J gene segments, CDR3 sequences were aligned to IMGT reference sequences. For a sequence to be retained, a match of at least six nucleotides to both a V gene segment and a J gene segment was required. Rearrangements were classified as productive when the CDR3 lacked stop codons and remained in frame with V and J, and all other rearrangements were classified as non-productive. Following IMGT convention, CDR3 was defined as the stretch from the second conserved V-encoded cysteine to the conserved J-encoded phenylalanine. In an earlier analysis of roughly 610 of the donors, sequences lacking an unambiguous match to a single V gene segment were excluded. In an earlier analysis of some 590 of the donors, a V segment was called functional when productive rearrangements were above 56.7%, and segregating when the standard deviation between donors exceeded 5%. A statistical classification framework was developed to diagnose cytomegalovirus status using the catalog of TCR beta chain sequences. V and J gene assignment, in a later analysis, came from comparing TCR nucleotide sequences with IMGT/GENE-DB human TR gene sequences. In a later analysis, CDR3 sequences and most-parsimonious VDJ recombination scenarios were assigned using the TCRdist pipeline. In a later analysis, every TCR beta chain was defined by the combination of its CDR3 amino acid sequence and its V-gene family, and reads without a unique V-gene family were dropped. In a later analysis, fewer than 650 highly shared, low-generation-probability nucleotide sequences were removed to address suspected cross-contamination and a sequencing artifact. A later analysis calculated a clonal expansion index for each public chain from normalized within-repertoire ranks of inferred template counts. Generation probabilities in a later analysis came from a VDJ recombination model fitted to out-of-frame rearrangements, and those results were checked against IGoR. Hypergeometric tests were used in a later analysis to score TCR-TCR, TCR-HLA and TCR-CMV co-occurrence, with a repertoire-size bias correction applied to the TCR pairs. False discovery rates were estimated in a later analysis by permuting HLA or CMV assignments 20 times. In a later analysis, co-occurring TCRs were grouped using DBSCAN, with TCRdist sequence similarity added in when clustering inside HLA-allele-positive subsets. Repertoires with fewer than 30,000 or more than 120,000 public chains were left out of co-occurrence clustering, as were several repertoires with anomalous nucleotide sharing. TCRdb took over this immuneACCESS table, retaining in-frame rearrangements with V and J assigned. Such tables are incomplete; in checked studies, under half of the missing clones stem from an unresolved V gene, and the remainder is unexplained. V, J and clone size were drawn from that table, and D and trimming were deduced from the DNA. The sample table lists more than 65,000 clones, around 79% of them with a count of one. The ten most abundant clones make up 22% of the sample.

Input material: PBMCs. Recombination joined TRBV5-8 with TRBJ2-7, with TRBD2 matching 7 junction bases. The sequence derives from a woman aged 40 to 55 in good health and CMV-seropositive. The DNA reads as follows: TGTGCCAGCAGCCCGCTCTGGGCGGGAGCCTACGAGCAGTACTTC. This sequence encodes CASSPLWAGAYEQYF.